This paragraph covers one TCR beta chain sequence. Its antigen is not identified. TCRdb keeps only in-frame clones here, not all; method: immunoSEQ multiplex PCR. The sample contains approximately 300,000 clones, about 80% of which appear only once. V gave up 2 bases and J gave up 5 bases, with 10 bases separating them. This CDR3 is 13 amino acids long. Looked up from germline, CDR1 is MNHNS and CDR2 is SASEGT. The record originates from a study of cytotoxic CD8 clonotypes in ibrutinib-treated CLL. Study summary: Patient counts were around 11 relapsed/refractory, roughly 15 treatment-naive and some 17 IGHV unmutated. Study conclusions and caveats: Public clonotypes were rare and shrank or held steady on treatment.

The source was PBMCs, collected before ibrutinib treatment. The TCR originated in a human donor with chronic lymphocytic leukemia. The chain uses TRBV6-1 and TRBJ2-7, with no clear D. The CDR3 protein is CASSEIESHEQYF. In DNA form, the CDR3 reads TGTGCCAGCAGTGAAATAGAGTCTCACGAGCAGTACTTC.